This is a list of T cell receptor beta chains from one sample in a study of blood T cell repertoires in COVID-19. Clones were sequenced by immunoSEQ multiplex PCR, and TCRdb holds only the in-frame ones, with some missing. The table records roughly 270,000 clones, 65% to 90% of them present only once. What was sequenced was peripheral blood. The source is a man aged 45-60 years with active or convalescent COVID-19. Each CDR3 is given with its conserved first and last residue. A D gene is named only where the DNA matches it firmly. Expanded clones get a size class; other rows say once, few or many, or leave the size out.

j_gene	d_gene	abundance	v_gene	CDR3nt	CDR3aa
TRBJ2-1	TRBD2	-	TRBV5-1	TGCGCCAGCAGCTTGACTAGCGGGACCAATGAGCAGTTCTTC	CASSLTSGTNEQFF
TRBJ2-7	TRBD2	-	TRBV2	TGTGCCAGCCGAAGGCGGGAGAGAACCTACGAGCAGTACTTC	CASRRRERTYEQYF
TRBJ1-2	TRBD1	-	TRBV5-1	TGCGCCAGCAGCTTGGATACAGGGGTTCAGAACTATGGCTACACCTTC	CASSLDTGVQNYGYTF
TRBJ2-5	-	-	TRBV7-8	TGTGCCAGCAGAGAGAAGCCAGAGACCCAGTACTTC	CASREKPETQYF
TRBJ1-5	TRBD1	-	TRBV2	TGTGCCAGCAGTGTACAGGGGATGGGCAATCAGCCCCAGCATTTT	CASSVQGMGNQPQHF
TRBJ2-4	-	-	TRBV2	TGTGCCAGCAGAAGTGTATCGACAGGCTTAGCCAAAAACATTCAGTACTTC	CASRSVSTGLAKNIQYF
TRBJ2-2	-	-	TRBV5-6	TGTGCCAGCAGCTTGGGTCGTGCCGGGGAGCTGTTTTTT	CASSLGRAGELFF
TRBJ1-2	TRBD1	once	TRBV5-4	TGTGCCAGCAGCTTGGGGACAGGGAATAAATATGGCTACACCTTC	CASSLGTGNKYGYTF
TRBJ2-1	TRBD2	-	TRBV5-1	TGCGCCAGCAGCTTGGTTTCGGGTACTAGCGGGACGCAGCAGTTCTTC	CASSLVSGTSGTQQFF
TRBJ1-6	TRBD1	-	TRBV5-6	TGTGCCAGCAGTACCGGGACAGCCGGTTCACCCCTCCACTTT	CASSTGTAGSPLHF
TRBJ1-1	-	-	TRBV4-2	TGTGCCAGCAGCCAAGGCGGGGGTGAGTTCTCTAACACTGAAGCTTTCTTT	CASSQGGGEFSNTEAFF
TRBJ1-1	-	-	TRBV6-5	TGTGCCAGCAGTTACTCGGACAGAGCGAACACTGAAGCTTTCTTT	CASSYSDRANTEAFF
TRBJ2-1	-	-	TRBV10-3	TGTGCCATCAGTGCTCAGGCGGGACAGTACAATGAGCAGTTCTTC	CAISAQAGQYNEQFF
TRBJ2-1	-	-	TRBV9	TGTGCCAGCAGCGTCCAGGGAATCCCCTACAATGAGCAGTTCTTC	CASSVQGIPYNEQFF
TRBJ2-7	TRBD1	-	TRBV10-3	TGTGCCATCAGTGAGTCGACAGGGACCTACGAGCAGTACTTC	CAISESTGTYEQYF
TRBJ1-5	-	-	TRBV27	TGTGCCAGCAGTTTAAACAGTGGCAATCAGCCCCAGCATTTT	CASSLNSGNQPQHF
TRBJ2-1	-	-	TRBV4-1	TGCGCCAGCAGCCCCGGGGGAACCTACAATGAGCAGTTCTTC	CASSPGGTYNEQFF
TRBJ2-3	-	-	TRBV27	TGTGCCAGCAGTAGCCGGGAACTCAAGGGCACAGATACGCAGTATTTT	CASSSRELKGTDTQYF
TRBJ2-5	-	-	TRBV29-1	TGCAGCGTTGGACAGAACCAAGAGACCCAGTACTTC	CSVGQNQETQYF
TRBJ2-7	-	-	TRBV19	TGTGCCAGTAGTATCCGCGACAGAAACTACGAGCAGTACTTC	CASSIRDRNYEQYF
TRBJ2-3	-	-	TRBV9	TGTGCCAGCAGCGTGAGTAGCGCAGTCACAGATACGCAGTATTTT	CASSVSSAVTDTQYF
TRBJ1-2	TRBD1	-	TRBV27	TGTGCCAGCAGCCGGACAGGGTGGTCGTATGGCTACACCTTC	CASSRTGWSYGYTF
TRBJ1-3	-	-	TRBV12-3/TRBV12-4	TGTGCCAGCAGCCCCCATTCTGGAAACACCATATATTTT	CASSPHSGNTIYF
TRBJ2-4	-	-	TRBV29-1	TGCAGCGTCCTGACAGACACAAACATTCAGTACTTC	CSVLTDTNIQYF
TRBJ2-3	TRBD2	-	TRBV18	TGTGCCAGCTCTTCAAGAGGGACCCTAGCGGGAGCTGCAGATACGCAGTATTTT	CASSSRGTLAGAADTQYF
TRBJ2-7	TRBD1	-	TRBV5-1	TGCGCCAGCAGCTTGAGAAGGACAGGGAGCATCTACGAGCAGTACTTC	CASSLRRTGSIYEQYF
TRBJ1-4	-	-	TRBV7-9	TGTGCCAGCAGCCTGATGGGGGCCTCCGGGGAAAAACTGTTTTTT	CASSLMGASGEKLFF
TRBJ2-1	-	-	TRBV7-9	TGTGCCAGCAGCTTATCCGTTGGACACCTCTACAATGAGCAGTTCTTC	CASSLSVGHLYNEQFF
TRBJ2-1	-	-	TRBV19	TGTGCCAGTAGTACGGTACAGGGTACCTACAATGAGCAGTTCTTC	CASSTVQGTYNEQFF
TRBJ1-2	-	-	TRBV5-1	TGCGCCAGCAGCTTACTCGCGGGAAACTATGGCTACACCTTC	CASSLLAGNYGYTF
TRBJ2-1	-	-	TRBV7-3	TGTGCCAGCAGCTTAAGCCGGGACTCCAGAATCAATGAGCAGTTCTTC	CASSLSRDSRINEQFF
TRBJ1-4	-	-	TRBV4-1	TGCGCCAGCAGCCAAGAAGCTCGAAAACTGTTTTTT	CASSQEARKLFF
TRBJ2-1	TRBD2	once	TRBV11-2	TGTGCCAGCAGCTTCCCCACTAGCGGGGGCTACAATGAGCAGTTCTTC	CASSFPTSGGYNEQFF
TRBJ1-2	-	-	TRBV4-2	TGTGCCAGCAGCCAAGAACTGGGCAAGGCCAGGGAACCCTACACCTTC	CASSQELGKAREPYTF
TRBJ1-3	TRBD1	-	TRBV18	TGTGCCAGCTCAACGACAGGGTCTGGAAACACCATATATTTT	CASSTTGSGNTIYF
TRBJ1-6	-	-	TRBV19	TGTGCCAGTAGTACGGACACCCGGCCAGGTTCACCCCTCCACTTT	CASSTDTRPGSPLHF
TRBJ1-2	-	-	TRBV4-2	TGTGCCAGCAGCCAAGATTCACTTAACTATGGCTACACCTTC	CASSQDSLNYGYTF
TRBJ1-5	-	once	TRBV5-8	TGTGCCAGCAGCTTGGGACACGGGATTGGTAGCAATCAGCCCCAGCATTTT	CASSLGHGIGSNQPQHF
TRBJ2-3	TRBD2	-	TRBV11-2	TGTGCCAGCAGCTTAGAACTAGCGGGAGGTACAGATACGCAGTATTTT	CASSLELAGGTDTQYF
TRBJ2-7	TRBD1	few	TRBV6-2/TRBV6-3	TGTGCCAGCAGTTACGCTCCGGGACAGTGGATCTCCTACGAGCAGTACTTC	CASSYAPGQWISYEQYF
TRBJ1-5	-	-	TRBV19	TGTGCCAGTAGTGACTTCGAGTATCAGCCCCAGCATTTT	CASSDFEYQPQHF
TRBJ1-2	TRBD1	-	TRBV3-1/TRBV3-2	TGTGCCAGCAGCCAAGACGGACAGGGGGCGGATGGCTACACCTTC	CASSQDGQGADGYTF